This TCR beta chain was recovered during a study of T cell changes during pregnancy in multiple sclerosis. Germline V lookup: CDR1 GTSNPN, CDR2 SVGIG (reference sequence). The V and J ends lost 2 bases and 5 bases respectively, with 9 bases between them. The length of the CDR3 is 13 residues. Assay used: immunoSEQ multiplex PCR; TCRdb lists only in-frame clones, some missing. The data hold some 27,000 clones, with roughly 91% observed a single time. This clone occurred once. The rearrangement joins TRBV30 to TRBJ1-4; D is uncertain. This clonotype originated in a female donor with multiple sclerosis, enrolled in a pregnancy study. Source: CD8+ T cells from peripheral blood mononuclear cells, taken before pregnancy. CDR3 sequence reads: CAWSRGLNEKLFF. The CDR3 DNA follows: TGTGCCTGGAGTAGAGGGCTAAATGAAAAACTGTTTTTT.